This record looks at one TCR beta chain sequence and its context. Its antigen is not known. The data are from a study of T cell responses to AZD1222 COVID-19 vaccine. Findings of the study overall: Clonal diversity was possibly underestimated, and the donors were mostly white British, with more females.

Per germline, CDR1 MNHNY and CDR2 SVGAGI (reference sequence). The CDR3 is 15 amino acids. The V end was cut by 6 bases, the J end by 7 bases, with 16 bases between. Doses given second, at about 4 or about 12 weeks, were pooled. Clones were sequenced by immunoSEQ multiplex PCR, and TCRdb holds only the in-frame ones, with some missing. The table has 130,000 to 150,000 clones, roughly 87% seen once. The rearrangement links TRBV6-6 to TRBJ1-6, with no clear D. Specimen: peripheral blood, collected 28 days after the second AZD1222 dose. This TCR was recovered from an adult who received the AZD1222 COVID-19 vaccine. CDR3 sequence reads: CASSPEGQQNSPLHF. DNA for the CDR3: TGTGCCAGCAGCCCCGAGGGCCAGCAAAATTCACCCCTCCACTTT.